This TCR beta chain was recovered during a study of T cells in Graves' hyperthyroidism and ophthalmopathy. Researchers took RNA transcripts and amplified the TCR beta CDR3 regions from them. The TCR CDR3 was amplified in a first-round RT-PCR using the HTBI primer set. TCRdb reprocessed the multiplex PCR reads with MiXCR, giving one entry per CDR3 protein. The sample has fewer than 650,000 distinct CDR3 sequences; approximately 15% are singletons. The study excluded patients with uncontrolled infection, other autoimmune disease, pregnancy or lactation. Diagnostic decisions used clinical symptoms, serum thyroxine and TRAb, thyroid ultrasound and orbital computed tomography. An approximately 10 ml volume of fresh peripheral blood provided the PBMCs. The clonotype originates from a woman between 40 and 50 years old with Graves' ophthalmopathy. The material sequenced was blood.

CDR3 nucleotides: TGTGCCAGCAGCTTAGGGCCGGGTCTAGGAGAGACCCAGTACTTC. It yields the protein CASSLGPGLGETQYF. The chain joins TRBV11-2 to TRBJ2-5; D call uncertain. The CDR3 has 15 amino acids. CDR1 and CDR2 from the germline V gene are SGHAT and FQNNGV. V was pared by 1 base and J by 4 bases, with 13 bases between.